This T cell receptor beta chain is drawn from a study of patients and donors after allogeneic stem cell transplantation. The trim removed 4 bases at V and 5 bases at J, leaving 12 bases unmatched. CDR3 length: 17 residues. Germline V gene lookup returns CDR1 SGHRS and CDR2 YFSETQ. TCRdb fed the RT-PCR reads into MiXCR, producing one record per CDR3 protein. The data hold about 24,000 distinct CDR3 sequences, with 35% to 45% observed a single time. This clonotype was seen more than once but under ten times. Sequencing input: blood, either unsorted or a sorted T cell fraction (not recorded which). This clonotype was sampled from a human donor who was either an allogeneic HSCT recipient or a stem cell or donor lymphocyte infusion donor (not recorded which). It is not recorded whose cells these are; they may come from a transplant donor. The V call is TRBV5-1, the J call TRBJ1-1; 12 bases fit TRBD1. The CDR3: CASSVSGTGGAWTEAFF. CDR3 DNA: TGCGCCAGCAGCGTCTCCGGGACAGGGGGCGCTTGGACTGAAGCTTTCTTT.